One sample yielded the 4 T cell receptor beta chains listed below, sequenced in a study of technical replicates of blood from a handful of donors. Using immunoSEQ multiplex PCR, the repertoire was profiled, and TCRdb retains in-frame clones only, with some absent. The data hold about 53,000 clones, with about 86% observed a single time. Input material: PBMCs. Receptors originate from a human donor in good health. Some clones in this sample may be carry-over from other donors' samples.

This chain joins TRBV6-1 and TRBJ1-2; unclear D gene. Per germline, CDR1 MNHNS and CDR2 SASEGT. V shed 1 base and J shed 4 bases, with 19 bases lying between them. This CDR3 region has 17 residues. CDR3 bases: TGTGCCAGCAGTGAAGACCTAGGATCTCTCCCCCCCTATGGCTACACCTTC. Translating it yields CASSEDLGSLPPYGYTF.

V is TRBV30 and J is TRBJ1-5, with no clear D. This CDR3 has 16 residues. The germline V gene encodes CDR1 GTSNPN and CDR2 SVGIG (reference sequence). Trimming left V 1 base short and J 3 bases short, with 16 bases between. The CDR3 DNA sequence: TGTGCCTGGAGTGAGTCCCCCAGGATTACCAATCAGCCCCAGCATTTT. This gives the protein CAWSESPRITNQPQHF.

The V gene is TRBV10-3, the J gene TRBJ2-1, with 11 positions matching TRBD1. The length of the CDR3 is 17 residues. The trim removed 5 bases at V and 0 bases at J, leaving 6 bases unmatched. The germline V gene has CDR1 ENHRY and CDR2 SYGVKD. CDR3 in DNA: TGTGCCATCAGTCAACCGGGACAGGGGGTCTCCTACAATGAGCAGTTCTTC. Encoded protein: CAISQPGQGVSYNEQFF.

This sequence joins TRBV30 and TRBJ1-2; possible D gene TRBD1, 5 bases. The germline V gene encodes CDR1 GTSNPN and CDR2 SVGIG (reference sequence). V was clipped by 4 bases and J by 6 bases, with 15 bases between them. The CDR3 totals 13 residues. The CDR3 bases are TGTGCCTGGACCCGAGGCAGGGCCGATGGCTACACCTTC. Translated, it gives CAWTRGRADGYTF.